These T cell receptor beta chains were read from a single sample in a study of early T cells in non-severe SARS-CoV-2 infection. A single record per CDR3 protein comes from TCRdb applying MiXCR to the 5' RACE reads. The sample holds approximately 40,000 distinct CDR3 sequences, 9% to 10% seen once. The sample taken for sequencing was whole blood. Receptor source: an adult who was a healthcare worker with PCR-confirmed SARS-CoV-2 infection or an uninfected control (not recorded which). CDR3s include the opening cysteine and the closing phenylalanine or tryptophan. Fields, in order: D gene, V gene, J gene, clone size, CDR3 protein, CDR3 DNA. D genes are given only for firm matches. The size of a clone is reported for some rows only, either as once, few or many, or as a class for expanded clones.

-	TRBV20-1	TRBJ2-3	-	CSASPGGRTDTQYF	TGCAGTGCCTCACCCGGGGGGCGCACAGATACGCAGTATTTT
-	TRBV28	TRBJ1-5	many	CASTDASSNQPQHF	TGTGCCAGCACCGACGCGTCTAGTAATCAGCCCCAGCATTTT
-	TRBV30	TRBJ1-2	many	CAWSETALYGYTF	TGTGCCTGGAGTGAGACAGCGCTCTATGGCTACACCTTC
TRBD1	TRBV29-1	TRBJ2-1	many	CSVLGTGGSYNEQFF	TGCAGCGTTTTGGGGACAGGGGGTTCATACAATGAGCAGTTCTTC
-	TRBV29-1	TRBJ1-1	-	CSVGRIEAFF	TGCAGCGTAGGACGGATTGAAGCTTTCTTT
TRBD1	TRBV19	TRBJ2-5	many	CASSTPGTGGGETQYF	TGTGCCAGTAGTACCCCCGGGACAGGGGGCGGAGAGACCCAGTACTTC
TRBD2	TRBV18	TRBJ2-1	many	CASSPPGLAGGEQFF	TGTGCCAGCTCACCACCAGGACTAGCGGGGGGTGAGCAGTTCTTC
-	TRBV6-5	TRBJ1-1	many	CASRDRSLMNTEAFF	TGTGCCAGCAGAGACAGGAGCTTGATGAACACTGAAGCTTTCTTT
-	TRBV20-1	TRBJ2-1	many	CSALSNEQFF	TGCAGTGCCCTGTCAAATGAGCAGTTCTTC
-	TRBV28	TRBJ2-7	-	CACSFSRIDEQYF	TGTGCCTGCAGTTTTTCCCGGATCGACGAGCAGTACTTC
TRBD1	TRBV7-6	TRBJ2-1	many	CASSLAASTGYTSNEQFF	TGTGCCAGCAGCTTAGCGGCCTCGACAGGGTATACCTCCAATGAGCAGTTCTTC
-	TRBV25-1	TRBJ2-7	-	CASSENDRPGPHSYEQYF	TGTGCCAGCAGTGAAAACGATAGGCCAGGACCTCACTCCTACGAGCAGTACTTC
TRBD1	TRBV28	TRBJ1-4	few	CASSPARGPYEKLFF	TGTGCCAGCAGTCCCGCAAGGGGGCCCTATGAAAAACTGTTTTTT
TRBD2	TRBV20-1	TRBJ2-1	-	CSARDWASGGYNEQFF	TGCAGTGCTAGAGACTGGGCTAGCGGGGGGTACAATGAGCAGTTCTTC
TRBD1	TRBV5-6	TRBJ2-2	once	CASSLDRGGDTGELFF	TGTGCCAGCAGCCTCGACAGGGGAGGTGACACCGGGGAGCTGTTTTTT
-	TRBV11-1	TRBJ2-2	few	CASSLDGTPGELFF	TGTGCCAGCAGCTTAGACGGGACGCCCGGGGAGCTGTTTTTT
TRBD1	TRBV20-1	TRBJ1-5	many	CSAEGQAMGNQPQHF	TGCAGTGCCGAAGGACAGGCCATGGGCAATCAGCCCCAGCATTTT
-	TRBV20-1	TRBJ1-5	many	CSAKGDSNQPQHF	TGCAGTGCTAAAGGGGATAGCAATCAGCCCCAGCATTTT
TRBD1	TRBV6-6	TRBJ1-1	many	CASSLTGQGRSEAFF	TGTGCCAGTAGTCTTACCGGACAGGGGAGGTCTGAAGCTTTCTTT